The 31 T cell receptor beta chains in this list originate from one sample, sequenced in a study of blood T cell repertoires in COVID-19. This table comes from immunoSEQ multiplex PCR, and its TCRdb copy is limited to in-frame clones, with some not included. The repertoire has 35,000 to 40,000 clones, roughly 90% of them found once; the top ten carry roughly an eighth. The sequenced sample consisted of peripheral blood. The receptors derive from a man aged 70 or older with acute or convalescent COVID-19.

The chain recombines TRBV5-5 with TRBJ2-7; 7 nucleotides align to TRBD1. Germline V lookup: CDR1 SGHKS, CDR2 YYEKEE (reference sequence). The CDR3 is made up of 13 amino acids. After removal of 4 bases from V and 2 bases from J, the junction contained 3 bases not matched to a gene. The CDR3 DNA is TGTGCCAGCAGCGAGACAGGGCCCTACGAGCAGTACTTC. Protein sequence: CASSETGPYEQYF.

The V gene is TRBV5-1, the J gene TRBJ2-2, with 10 positions matching TRBD2. Germline CDR1 is SGHRS and CDR2 is YFSETQ. The CDR3 loop spans 17 amino acids. Trimming took 0 bases from V and 1 from J; bases not matched to a gene: 3. The CDR3 region is CASSLGLAGVNTGELFF. The CDR3 region has the DNA TGCGCCAGCAGCTTGGGTCTAGCGGGAGTGAACACCGGGGAGCTGTTTTTT.

This chain joins TRBV2 and TRBJ2-7, with a weak D call TRBD2 (6 bases). Germline V lookup: CDR1 SNHLY, CDR2 FYNNEI. Trimming cost V 8 bases and J 0 bases, with 14 bases left between them. This CDR3 has 14 amino acids. CDR3 amino acids: CASGKAGSSYEQYF. CDR3 nucleotide sequence: TGTGCCAGCGGAAAGGCGGGGAGCTCCTACGAGCAGTACTTC.

V usage is TRBV2 and J usage is TRBJ2-1; D is unclear. V was trimmed by 3 bases and J by 0 bases, leaving 9 bases between them. Per the germline V gene, CDR1 is SNHLY and CDR2 is FYNNEI. This CDR3 has 15 residues. The CDR3 coding sequence is TGTGCCAGCAGTGAGCAACTTCTCTCCTACAATGAGCAGTTCTTC. It translates to CASSEQLLSYNEQFF.

The chain combines TRBV28 with TRBJ1-1, with 7 bases that match TRBD1. Germline V lookup: CDR1 MDHEN, CDR2 SYDVKM. The CDR3 contains 14 residues. Trimming removed 9 bases from V and 1 base from J; junction bases left unmatched: 8. CDR3 sequence: CASLTGAQNTEAFF. CDR3 DNA: TGTGCCAGTTTAACAGGGGCCCAGAACACTGAAGCTTTCTTT.

The V and J genes are TRBV2 and TRBJ1-1, with D unresolved. The V and J ends lost 2 bases and 6 bases respectively, with 10 bases between them. CDR1 is SNHLY and CDR2 is FYNNEI in the germline V gene. This CDR3 contains 13 residues. The CDR3 DNA follows: TGTGCCAGCAGTGAACCGACTTTTCCTGAAGCTTTCTTT. This gives the protein CASSEPTFPEAFF.

The table lists this clone with a count of one. The chain links TRBV7-9 to TRBJ1-1, with D unclear. V lost 1 base and J lost 2, with 5 bases in between. The CDR3 is 13 amino acids. Germline V gene sequence: CDR1 SEHNR, CDR2 FQNEAQ (reference sequence). CDR3 region: CASSLGQNTEAFF. The CDR3 coding sequence is TGTGCCAGCAGCTTAGGGCAAAACACTGAAGCTTTCTTT.

This chain uses TRBV7-2 with TRBJ1-2; D gene ambiguous. CDR3 length: 12 residues. Germline V lookup: CDR1 SGHTA, CDR2 FQGNSA. V lost 2 bases to trimming and J lost 4 bases, with 5 bases between them. The CDR3 coding sequence is TGTGCCAGCAGCTTATCGGGCTATGGCTACACCTTC. As protein: CASSLSGYGYTF. The full variable domain, with the rest looked up from reference TRBV7-2 and TRBJ1-2, is GAGVSQSPSNKVTEKGKDVELRCDPISGHTALYWYRQSLGQGLEFLIYFQGNSAPDKSGLPSDRFSAERTGGSVSTLTIQRTQQEDSAVYLCASSLSGYGYTFGSGTRLTVV.

The chain carries TRBV19 and TRBJ1-6, with 8 bases that match TRBD1. The CDR3 runs 15 residues. The germline V gene encodes CDR1 LNHDA and CDR2 SQIVND (reference sequence). After removal of 7 bases from V and 8 bases from J, the junction contained 10 bases not matched to a gene. The CDR3 nucleotides are TGTGCCAGTATGGAAGGGACAGGCTTTGATTCACCCCTCCACTTT. Protein: CASMEGTGFDSPLHF.

The V gene is TRBV9, the J gene TRBJ1-2; 7 nucleotides match TRBD1. This CDR3 spans 15 amino acids. The germline V gene has CDR1 SGDLS and CDR2 YYNGEE. The J segment lost 5 bases and the V segment lost 0 bases, leaving 7 bases of the junction unmatched. The CDR3: CASSVEEGAGYGYTF. The CDR3 DNA reads TGTGCCAGCAGCGTAGAGGAGGGGGCAGGGTATGGCTACACCTTC.

The chain recombines TRBV6-1 with TRBJ2-5, with TRBD2 as a possible D gene (6 bases). In germline, CDR1 is MNHNS, CDR2 SASEGT. V gave up 3 bases and J gave up 4 bases, with 12 bases separating them. This CDR3 comprises 14 residues. The CDR3 DNA reads as TGTGCCAGCAGTGAGGGAGGATGGGGAGAGACCCAGTACTTC. Translating it yields CASSEGGWGETQYF.

The chain recombines TRBV18 with TRBJ1-4, with D hard to call. Germline lookup yields CDR1 KGHSH and CDR2 LQKENI. Between the trimmed V and J ends, which lost 6 bases and 8 bases, there was a span of 13 bases. The CDR3 totals 13 residues. The CDR3, as DNA: TGTGCCAGCTCCCGGACTGTTGAAGAAAAACTGTTTTTT. Its translation: CASSRTVEEKLFF.

The rearrangement joins TRBV7-2 to TRBJ1-2; possibly TRBD1 for D (5 bases). In germline, CDR1 is SGHTA, CDR2 FQGNSA. The CDR3 is 14 residues long. V lost 2 bases, J lost 3 bases, and 10 bases lay in between. For the CDR3, the DNA is TGTGCCAGCAGCTTATTTCAAGGGGACTATGGCTACACCTTC. It yields the protein CASSLFQGDYGYTF.

J is TRBJ2-7 and V is TRBV10-3; D perhaps matches TRBD2 (7 bases). V dropped 6 bases and J dropped 3 bases, with 12 bases sitting between them. The CDR3 loop spans 13 amino acids. In germline, CDR1 is ENHRY, CDR2 SYGVKD. This CDR3 reads CAIRGEGGYEQYF. The CDR3 nucleotides are TGTGCCATCAGAGGGGAGGGGGGCTACGAGCAGTACTTC.

V gene TRBV7-2 combines with J gene TRBJ2-5; 11 bases align to TRBD2. Germline V gene sequence: CDR1 SGHTA, CDR2 FQGNSA. This CDR3 has 18 residues. After removal of 2 bases from V and 2 bases from J, the junction contained 10 bases not matched to a gene. The CDR3 spells CASSLLTSGSVSQETQYF. CDR3 nucleotide sequence: TGTGCCAGCAGCTTACTAACTAGCGGGAGCGTGAGTCAAGAGACCCAGTACTTC.

The chain couples TRBV12-3 or TRBV12-4 to TRBJ2-3; no clear D gene. V lost 5 bases, J lost 0 bases, and 3 bases lay in between. The CDR3 is made up of 12 amino acids. The CDR3 here is CASSQSTDTQYF. In nucleotides, the CDR3 is TGTGCCAGCAGTCAAAGCACAGATACGCAGTATTTT.

The V call is TRBV12-3 or TRBV12-4, the J call TRBJ2-7, with D perhaps TRBD2 (6 bases). The CDR3 length is 13 residues. Trimming cost V 8 bases and J 2 bases, with 13 bases left between them. This CDR3 is CASSVGEAYEQYF. CDR3 DNA sequence: TGTGCCAGCTCCGTAGGGGAGGCCTACGAGCAGTACTTC.

The genes are TRBV6-6 and TRBJ1-1; 11 bases align to TRBD1. CDR1 is MNHNY, CDR2 SVGAGI, per germline (reference sequence). V lost 6 bases, J lost 6 bases, and 9 bases stayed unmatched. The CDR3 length is 15 residues. The CDR3 loop reads CASRGQGARGAEAFF. CDR3 DNA sequence: TGTGCCAGCAGAGGACAGGGGGCGCGAGGTGCTGAAGCTTTCTTT.

V gene TRBV24-1 combines with J gene TRBJ1-2, with TRBD1 as a possible D gene (5 bases). The CDR3 runs 14 residues. The germline CDR1 and CDR2 sequences are KGHDR and SFDVKD. V dropped 8 bases and J dropped 4 bases, with 16 bases sitting between them. The chain's CDR3 is CATTEEGNGYGYTF. CDR3 bases: TGTGCCACCACCGAGGAGGGGAACGGCTATGGCTACACCTTC.

The J gene is TRBJ2-7, the V gene TRBV7-2; 7 bases fit TRBD2. The V and J ends lost 0 bases and 2 bases, in that order; junction bases with no gene match: 4. This CDR3 has 15 residues. The germline V gene encodes CDR1 SGHTA and CDR2 FQGNSA. The CDR3 DNA follows: TGTGCCAGCAGCTTAGCAAGCGGGACCGCCTACGAGCAGTACTTC. Its translation is CASSLASGTAYEQYF.

This clone was counted only a few times. This rearrangement joins TRBV7-8 to TRBJ2-2; D is possibly TRBD2 (5 bases). The CDR3 spans 13 residues. In germline, CDR1 is SGHVS, CDR2 FQNEAQ. V lost 11 bases, J lost 3 bases, and 13 bases lay in between. The CDR3 coding sequence is TGTGCCGGGTCCCAACTAGACACCGGGGAGCTGTTTTTT. It translates to CAGSQLDTGELFF. Looking up the rest from reference TRBV7-8 and TRBJ2-2 gives the full variable domain: GAGVSQSPRYKVAKRGQDVALRCDPISGHVSLFWYQQALGQGPEFLTYFQNEAQLDKSGLPSDRFFAERPEGSVSTLKIQRTQQEDSAVYLCAGSQLDTGELFFGEGSRLTVL.

V and J are TRBV5-6 and TRBJ2-1; 13 nucleotides align to TRBD2. CDR1 is SGHDT, CDR2 YYEEEE, per germline. V shed 4 bases and J 5 bases; nucleotides not matched to a gene: 3. The CDR3 runs to 15 residues. The CDR3 DNA sequence: TGTGCCAGCAGCCGAGGGACTAGCGGGGACAATGAGCAGTTCTTC. Translated: CASSRGTSGDNEQFF. Variable domain in full (rest from reference TRBV5-6 and TRBJ2-1): DAGVTQSPTHLIKTRGQQVTLRCSPKSGHDTVSWYQQALGQGPQFIFQYYEEEERQRGNFPDRFSGHQFPNYSSELNVNALLLGDSALYLCASSRGTSGDNEQFFGPGTRLTVL.

The chain recombines TRBV6-2 or TRBV6-3 with TRBJ1-5; a possible D gene is TRBD1 (6 bases). The germline V and J ends were trimmed by 4 bases and 4 bases, with 8 bases remaining between them. Germline V gene lookup returns CDR1 MNHEY and CDR2 SVGEGT. This CDR3 has 13 residues. The CDR3 is CASSFTGNQPQHF. Here the CDR3 DNA reads TGTGCCAGCAGTTTTACAGGGAATCAGCCCCAGCATTTT.

The V and J genes are TRBV7-2 and TRBJ2-3, with TRBD2 as a possible D gene (6 bases). This CDR3 is built from 13 residues. From germline, CDR1 is SGHTA and CDR2 FQGNSA. V was trimmed by 2 bases and J by 7 bases, leaving 10 bases between them. This chain's CDR3 is CASSLQLANTQYF. The DNA of the CDR3 is TGTGCCAGCAGCTTACAACTAGCAAATACGCAGTATTTT.

V is TRBV9 and J is TRBJ2-1; 11 nucleotides align to TRBD2. The ends lost 3 bases at V and 9 bases at J; junction bases unmatched: 11. CDR3 length equals 16 residues. The germline gives CDR1 SGDLS, CDR2 YYNGEE. The DNA of the CDR3 is TGTGCCAGCAGCGCAGATACTAGCGGGAGTACCCCTGAGCAGTTCTTC. Translating it yields CASSADTSGSTPEQFF. Looking up the rest from reference TRBV9 and TRBJ2-1 gives the full variable domain: DSGVTQTPKHLITATGQRVTLRCSPRSGDLSVYWYQQSLDQGLQFLIQYYNGEERAKGNILERFSAQQFPDLHSELNLSSLELGDSALYFCASSADTSGSTPEQFFGPGTRLTVL.

The genes are TRBV11-2 and TRBJ1-5, with TRBD1 as a possible D gene (6 bases). Trimming removed 4 bases at V and 0 bases at J, with 16 bases between. Germline loops: CDR1 SGHAT, CDR2 FQNNGV. The CDR3 spans 17 residues. CDR3 residues: CASSSHPRGISNQPQHF. Here the CDR3 DNA reads TGTGCCAGCAGCTCACATCCTAGGGGGATTAGCAATCAGCCCCAGCATTTT. Full variable domain (outside the CDR3, taken from reference TRBV11-2 and TRBJ1-5): EAGVAQSPRYKIIEKRQSVAFWCNPISGHATLYWYQQILGQGPKLLIQFQNNGVVDDSQLPKDRFSAERLKGVDSTLKIQPAKLEDSAVYLCASSSHPRGISNQPQHFGDGTRLSIL.

The chain is built from TRBV7-2 and TRBJ2-3; D remains ambiguous. This CDR3 has 12 amino acids. V dropped 4 bases and J dropped 3 bases, with 5 bases sitting between them. CDR1 SGHTA and CDR2 FQGNSA come from the germline V gene. In DNA form, the CDR3 reads TGTGCCAGCAGCTCGACTACAGATACGCAGTATTTT. Translated: CASSSTTDTQYF. Based on the CDR3 plus reference TRBV7-2 and TRBJ2-3, the full variable domain is GAGVSQSPSNKVTEKGKDVELRCDPISGHTALYWYRQSLGQGLEFLIYFQGNSAPDKSGLPSDRFSAERTGGSVSTLTIQRTQQEDSAVYLCASSSTTDTQYFGPGTRLTVL.

CDR3 nucleotide sequence: TGTGCCAGCAGCCCTCTTGACCCGGACAGGGGGCAATCCTACGAGCAGTACTTC. Its translation is CASSPLDPDRGQSYEQYF. The V and J genes are TRBV28 and TRBJ2-7; 11 bases map to TRBD1. The CDR3 is 18 amino acids. V lost 6 bases and J lost 1; bases outside the gene matches: 14. Germline V lookup: CDR1 MDHEN, CDR2 SYDVKM.

V usage is TRBV19 and J usage is TRBJ1-6; maybe TRBD1 (6 bases). The germline gives CDR1 LNHDA, CDR2 SQIVND (reference sequence). The CDR3 length is 14 residues. V lost 3 bases to trimming and J lost 7 bases, with 10 bases between them. Here the CDR3 reads CASSIDRTNSPLHF. In nucleotides, the CDR3 is TGTGCCAGTAGTATTGACAGGACAAATTCACCCCTCCACTTT.

The chain has TRBV7-9 and TRBJ2-1; 11 bases match TRBD2. The CDR3 totals 15 residues. V dropped 5 bases and J dropped 4; count of bases not matched to a gene: 4. The germline V gene has CDR1 SEHNR and CDR2 FQNEAQ (reference sequence). As DNA, the CDR3 is TGTGCCAGCAGCCCGGGACTAGCGGAATACAATGAGCAGTTCTTC. Amino acid sequence: CASSPGLAEYNEQFF.

This chain links TRBV18 with TRBJ2-7, with 15 bases lining up with TRBD2. There are 16 residues in the CDR3. Per germline, CDR1 KGHSH and CDR2 LQKENI. The V gene end was trimmed by 2 bases and the J gene end by 7 bases; junction bases not matched to a gene: 6. CDR3 sequence: CASSPGTSGRTGEQYF. DNA of the CDR3: TGTGCCAGCTCACCAGGGACTAGCGGGAGGACGGGAGAGCAGTACTTC.